This T cell receptor beta chain was obtained from a study of OX40 agonist ivuxolimab in advanced cancers. Study-level information: It was ivuxolimab, an agonistic anti-OX40 (CD134) antibody, that patients were treated with.

CDR3 length: 17 amino acids. The V end was cut by 1 base, the J end by 2 bases, with 16 bases between. Germline values: CDR1 SGHDN, CDR2 FVKESK. Repertoires were generated with immunoSEQ multiplex PCR, while TCRdb's copy carries only in-frame clones and drops some. The sample consists of tens of thousands of clones, roughly 94% of them appearing once. Sequenced material: CD4+ or CD8+ T cells sorted from blood, taken in a trial of the OX40 agonist ivuxolimab. The chain joins TRBV14 to TRBJ2-3; perhaps TRBD2 as D (7 bases). The clonotype originates from an adult with an advanced solid tumor such as melanoma, head and neck, liver or kidney cancer. The CDR3 nucleotides are TGTGCCAGCAGCCAAGGGTCCGGGGGGCGTGACACAGATACGCAGTATTTT. Its protein is CASSQGSGGRDTDTQYF.